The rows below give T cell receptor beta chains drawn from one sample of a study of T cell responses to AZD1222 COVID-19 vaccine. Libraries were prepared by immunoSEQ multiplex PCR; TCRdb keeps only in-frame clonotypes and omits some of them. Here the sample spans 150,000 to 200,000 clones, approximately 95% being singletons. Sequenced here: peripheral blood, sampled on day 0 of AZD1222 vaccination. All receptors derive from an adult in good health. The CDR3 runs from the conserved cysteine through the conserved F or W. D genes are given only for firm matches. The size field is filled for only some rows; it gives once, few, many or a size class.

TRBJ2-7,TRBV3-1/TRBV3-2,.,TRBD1,TGTGCCAGCAGCTCCCTCCTAAGGGGGCACTACGAGCAGTACTTC,CASSSLLRGHYEQYF
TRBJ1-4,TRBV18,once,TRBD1,TGTGCCAGCTCACCAGGACAGGGCGCAAATGAAAAACTGTTTTTT,CASSPGQGANEKLFF
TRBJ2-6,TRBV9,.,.,TGTGCCAGCAGCGAGGACATCCTCTCTGGGGCCAACGTCCTGACTTTC,CASSEDILSGANVLTF
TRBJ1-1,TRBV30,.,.,TGTGCCTGGAGTAGACCCGAGAACACTGAAGCTTTCTTT,CAWSRPENTEAFF
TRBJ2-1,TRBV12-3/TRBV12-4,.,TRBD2,TGTGCCAGCAGTTTGGGCGGGAGGAATGAGCAGTTCTTC,CASSLGGRNEQFF
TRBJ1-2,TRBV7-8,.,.,TGTGCCAGCAGCCCGCTGACAGATGGCTACACCTTC,CASSPLTDGYTF
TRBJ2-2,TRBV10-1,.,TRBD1,TGCGCCAGCAGCCGGGACAGGAACACCGGGGAGCTGTTTTTT,CASSRDRNTGELFF
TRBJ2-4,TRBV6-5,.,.,TGTGCCAGCAGCGACGGGGGTTATTCCAAAAACATTCAGTACTTC,CASSDGGYSKNIQYF
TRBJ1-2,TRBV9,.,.,TGTGCCAGCAGCGTCCTCCCTAACTATGGCTACACCTTC,CASSVLPNYGYTF
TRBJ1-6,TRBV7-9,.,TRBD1,TGTGCCAGCAGCTTAGTAGCAGGGGGTCATTCACCCCTCCACTTT,CASSLVAGGHSPLHF
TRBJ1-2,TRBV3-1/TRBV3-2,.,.,TGTGCCAGCAGTAGGGGGACCGGCTACACCTTC,CASSRGTGYTF
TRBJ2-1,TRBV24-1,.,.,TGTGCCACCAGTGATTCCCGCGGGGCACACAATGAGCAGTTCTTC,CATSDSRGAHNEQFF
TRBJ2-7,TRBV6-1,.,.,TGTGCCAGCAGTGAATCCACAGGGATCCCCTACGAGCAGTACTTC,CASSESTGIPYEQYF
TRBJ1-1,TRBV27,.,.,TGTGCCAGCAGTTTATCGTTAACCGGGACTGAAGCTTTCTTT,CASSLSLTGTEAFF
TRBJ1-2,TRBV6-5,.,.,TGTGCCAGCAGAGGGGGGACGGACGTCTATGGCTACACCTTC,CASRGGTDVYGYTF
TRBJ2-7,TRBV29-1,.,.,TGCAGCGCCGGGCGGACGAATCTAAACGAGCAGTACTTC,CSAGRTNLNEQYF
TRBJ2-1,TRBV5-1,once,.,TGCGCCAGCAGCTTGGATCAAGGGCCGGGGAATGAGCAGTTCTTC,CASSLDQGPGNEQFF
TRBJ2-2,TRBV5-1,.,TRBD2,TGCGCCAGCAGCCCTGGACTAGCGGGGGGGCAAGGCGCCGGGGAGCTGTTTTTT,CASSPGLAGGQGAGELFF
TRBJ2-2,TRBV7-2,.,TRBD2,TGTGCCAGCAGCAGGCTCCTAGCGGCGCGCACCGGGGAGCTGTTTTTT,CASSRLLAARTGELFF
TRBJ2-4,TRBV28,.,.,TGTGCCAGCAGTTCTCCCTCCGACCAAGGTCGGGCCAAAAACATTCAGTACTTC,CASSSPSDQGRAKNIQYF
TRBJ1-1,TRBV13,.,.,TGTGCCAGCAGCCCAGGGGTCTTGAACACTGAAGCTTTCTTT,CASSPGVLNTEAFF
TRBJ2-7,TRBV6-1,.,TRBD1,TGTGCCAGCAGTGATAAGGACAGGGGTAACGAGCAGTACTTC,CASSDKDRGNEQYF
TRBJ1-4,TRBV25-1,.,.,TGTGCCAGCACCACTGGAAGTGGTGCAACTAATGAAAAACTGTTTTTT,CASTTGSGATNEKLFF
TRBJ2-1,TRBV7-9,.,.,TGTGCCAGCAGCCCACCGAGGTATGAGCAGTTCTTC,CASSPPRYEQFF
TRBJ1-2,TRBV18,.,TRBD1,TGTGCCAGCTCACCACCTGGGACAGGGGAGGGCTACACCTTC,CASSPPGTGEGYTF
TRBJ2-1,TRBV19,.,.,TGTGCCAGTAGTAGCGTGGGGGAGCAGTTCTTC,CASSSVGEQFF
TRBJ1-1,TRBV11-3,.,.,TGTGCCAGCAGTGCACGCGGGAAGTGGGACACTGAAGCTTTCTTT,CASSARGKWDTEAFF
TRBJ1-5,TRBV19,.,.,TGTGCCAGTAGTATAGAGGGCGGGCAGCCCCAGCATTTT,CASSIEGGQPQHF
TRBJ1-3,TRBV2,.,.,TGTGCCAGCATTGGAAACACCATATATTTT,CASIGNTIYF
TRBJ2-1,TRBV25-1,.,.,TGTGCCAGCACAGGGGGGAATGAGCAGTTCTTC,CASTGGNEQFF
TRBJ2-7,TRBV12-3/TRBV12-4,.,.,TGTGCCAGCAGTTTTGCGGTGTACGAGCAGTACTTC,CASSFAVYEQYF
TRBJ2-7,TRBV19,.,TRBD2,TGTGCCAGCCGTAGCGGGAGCTCCTACGAGCAGTACTTC,CASRSGSSYEQYF
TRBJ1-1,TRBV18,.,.,TGTGCCAGCACCTTTTCAGAGAACACTGAAGCTTTCTTT,CASTFSENTEAFF
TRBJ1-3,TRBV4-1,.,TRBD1,TGCGCCAGCAGCCAAGTCAACGGGGACAGTCTTGGAAACACCATATATTTT,CASSQVNGDSLGNTIYF
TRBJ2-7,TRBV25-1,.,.,TGTGCCAGCAGTGGGAATAGCTTCTTCCCCTACGAGCAGTACTTC,CASSGNSFFPYEQYF
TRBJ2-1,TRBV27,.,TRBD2,TGTGCCAGCAGTTTTAGGACTAGCGGGCCAATCTACAATGAGCAGTTCTTC,CASSFRTSGPIYNEQFF
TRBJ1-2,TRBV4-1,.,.,TGCGCCAGCAGCCATCCGGGACGGAGTCTTTATGGCTACACCTTC,CASSHPGRSLYGYTF
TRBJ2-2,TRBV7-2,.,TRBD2,TGTGCCAGCAGCGCAACTAGCGGGAGGAACACCGGGGAGCTGTTTTTT,CASSATSGRNTGELFF
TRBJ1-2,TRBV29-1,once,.,TGCAGCGTTGACGGGGGGGCCAGGGTTCACTATGGCTACACCTTC,CSVDGGARVHYGYTF
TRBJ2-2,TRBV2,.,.,TGTGCCACCATAAGTGACGGATCGGTGAACACCGGGGAGCTGTTTTTT,CATISDGSVNTGELFF
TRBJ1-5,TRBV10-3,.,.,TGTGCCATCAGTGAGTCGACGGGACATCAGCCCCAGCATTTT,CAISESTGHQPQHF
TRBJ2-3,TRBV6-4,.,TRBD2,TGTGCCAGCAGTGACTCCGCTAGCGGGATCAGCACAGATACGCAGTATTTT,CASSDSASGISTDTQYF
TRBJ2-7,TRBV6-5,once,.,TGTGCCAGCAGTTACTCGGGGACTTACGAGCAGTACTTC,CASSYSGTYEQYF
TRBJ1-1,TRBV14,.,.,TGTGCCAGCAGCCAAAATTTCCCTGAAGCTTTCTTT,CASSQNFPEAFF